This passage covers 15 T cell receptor beta chains from one sample sequenced in a study of cytomegalovirus exposure and HLA in healthy donors. The PCR was carried out with 60 Vbeta primers and 13 Jbeta primers. TCRdb's table, derived via immunoSEQ multiplex PCR, lists solely in-frame clones and lacks some. The top ten hold around 4.9% of the sample, which has 90,000 to 130,000 clones, about 74% seen once. Sequences were obtained from PBMCs. The receptors here all came from a man aged 25 to 40 in good health and CMV-seropositive.

This chain connects TRBV30 to TRBJ1-4; a weak D match, TRBD1 (6 bases). Trimming removed 3 bases at V and 0 bases at J, with 11 bases between. Germline-derived CDR1 and CDR2 are GTSNPN and SVGIG (reference sequence). This CDR3 has 15 amino acids. The CDR3 DNA sequence: TGTGCCTGGAGAATTGGACAGTCAACTAATGAAAAACTGTTTTTT. Translated: CAWRIGQSTNEKLFF.

A word on this clone: Other DNA sequences in this specimen translate into the identical CDR3. The J gene is TRBJ2-3, the V gene TRBV5-1; 9 nucleotides align to TRBD2. The CDR3 has 17 amino acids. CDR1 SGHRS and CDR2 YFSETQ come from the germline V gene. Germline trimming cut 0 bases from V and 1 base from J; bases unmatched to any gene: 6. This CDR3 reads CASSLDPPSGGTDTQYF. DNA of the CDR3: TGCGCCAGCAGCTTGGATCCCCCTAGCGGGGGCACAGATACGCAGTATTTT.

This clone has a handful of counts. The chain couples TRBV19 to TRBJ2-2; 9 bases map to TRBD2. The germline gives CDR1 LNHDA, CDR2 SQIVND (reference sequence). The CDR3 is 16 residues long. V was clipped by 11 bases and J by 5 bases; unmatched bases: 15. CDR3 bases: TGTGCCGCAGCTTTTGCGGGGGGGCGGAGGACCGGGGAGCTGTTTTTT. Its protein product is CAAAFAGGRRTGELFF.

The chain links TRBV18 to TRBJ1-3; 8 bases are shared with TRBD1. This CDR3 has 17 amino acids. The germline CDR1 and CDR2 sequences are KGHSH and LQKENI. V shed 2 bases and J 0 bases; nucleotides not matched to a gene: 6. The CDR3 DNA sequence: TGTGCCAGCTCACCAGGACAGGGCCCAAACTCTGGAAACACCATATATTTT. It translates to CASSPGQGPNSGNTIYF.

This clone occurred once. V and J are TRBV2 and TRBJ1-2, with D possibly being TRBD1 (5 bases). V lost 8 bases to trimming and J lost 5 bases, with 21 bases between them. The CDR3 runs to 15 residues. Germline CDR1 and CDR2: SNHLY and FYNNEI. CDR3 protein: CASVEGRLSFYGYTF. The CDR3, as DNA: TGTGCCAGCGTCGAGGGGAGGCTTTCGTTTTATGGCTACACCTTC. The complete variable domain, with remaining parts taken from reference TRBV2 and TRBJ1-2, reads EPEVTQTPSHQVTQMGQEVILRCVPISNHLYFYWYRQILGQKVEFLVSFYNNEISEKSEIFDDQFSVERPDGSNFTLKIRSTKLEDSAMYFCASVEGRLSFYGYTFGSGTRLTVV.

CDR3: CASSGTGSEQYF. The DNA of the CDR3 is TGCGCCAGCAGCGGGACAGGGAGCGAGCAGTACTTC. The rearrangement joins TRBV5-1 to TRBJ2-7, with 9 bases fitting TRBD1. There are 12 residues in the CDR3. Germline values: CDR1 SGHRS, CDR2 YFSETQ. V trimming: 4 bases; J trimming: 6 bases; junction bases outside the gene matches: 2.

To note about this clone: This could be a read error, since a much larger clone is one nucleotide away. The same CDR3 also results from other DNA sequences found in this sample. The J gene is TRBJ1-1, the V gene TRBV28, with D unclear. V lost 4 bases, J lost 11 bases, and 14 bases lay in between. The germline CDR1 and CDR2 sequences are MDHEN and SYDVKM. This CDR3 has 12 residues. In DNA, the CDR3 is TGTGCCAGCAGTTCCGAGGTCGGTGAGGCTTTCTTT. Protein product: CASSSEVGEAFF.

The V gene is TRBV2, the J gene TRBJ2-3; D is perhaps TRBD2 (7 bases). CDR1 is SNHLY, CDR2 FYNNEI, per germline. V lost 11 bases to trimming and J lost 1 base, with 13 bases between them. The CDR3 totals 13 residues. CDR3 residues: CAGGGGRTDTQYF. The DNA of the CDR3 is TGTGCCGGAGGGGGGGGCCGCACAGATACGCAGTATTTT.

This sequence joins TRBV7-9 and TRBJ2-1; 16 positions match TRBD2. Germline values: CDR1 SEHNR, CDR2 FQNEAQ (reference sequence). The trim removed 5 bases at V and 7 bases at J, leaving 8 bases unmatched. The CDR3 spans 17 residues. Written as DNA, the CDR3 is TGTGCCAGCAGCCAAGGGACGGGACTAGCGGGGGGGAATGAGCAGTTCTTC. Translation gives CASSQGTGLAGGNEQFF. The full variable domain, completed using reference TRBV7-9 and TRBJ2-1, is DTGVSQNPRHKITKRGQNVTFRCDPISEHNRLYWYRQTLGQGPEFLTYFQNEAQLEKSRLLSDRFSAERPKGSFSTLEIQRTEQGDSAMYLCASSQGTGLAGGNEQFFGPGTRLTVL.

The chain joins TRBV9 to TRBJ1-2; TRBD1 might be the D (5 bases). Trimming pared 0 bases from V and 6 bases from J, leaving 9 bases between. This CDR3 is 13 amino acids long. CDR1 SGDLS and CDR2 YYNGEE come from the germline V gene. In DNA, the CDR3 is TGTGCCAGCAGCGTAGTCTGGGGGGATGGCTACACCTTC. Amino acids: CASSVVWGDGYTF.

The chain is built from TRBV2 and TRBJ1-6; D is undetermined. The CDR3 runs 11 residues. In germline, CDR1 is SNHLY, CDR2 FYNNEI. The V end lost 5 bases, the J end lost 14 bases, and 10 bases lay between the germline ends. The CDR3 region is CASSPRSALHF. The CDR3 region has the DNA TGTGCCAGCAGTCCCCGTTCGGCCCTCCACTTT.

The CDR3 spells CSVEMGQGAFEAFF. The CDR3 DNA reads as TGCAGCGTTGAGATGGGACAGGGGGCTTTTGAAGCTTTCTTT. The chain combines TRBV29-1 with TRBJ1-1, with 12 bases identical to TRBD1. CDR3 length: 14 amino acids. Germline CDR1 and CDR2: SQVTM and ANQGSEA. The V gene end was trimmed by 3 bases and the J gene end by 7 bases; junction bases not matched to a gene: 6.

The genes are TRBV10-3 and TRBJ2-1, with TRBD2 matching over 12 bases. The CDR3 extends over 18 amino acids. The V gene end was trimmed by 10 bases and the J gene end by 0 bases; junction bases not matched to a gene: 13. Germline V gene lookup returns CDR1 ENHRY and CDR2 SYGVKD. The CDR3 nucleotides are TGTGCCACTATAGGACTAGCGGGGCGGCAGGGCTCCTACAATGAGCAGTTCTTC. Its translation is CATIGLAGRQGSYNEQFF.

The chain has TRBV28 and TRBJ1-2; D not certain. In germline, CDR1 is MDHEN, CDR2 SYDVKM. This CDR3 is 13 amino acids long. The V and J ends lost 6 bases and 4 bases respectively, with 12 bases between them. CDR3 sequence reads: CASSSDTPYGYTF. The CDR3 coding sequence is TGTGCCAGCAGCTCCGACACCCCCTATGGCTACACCTTC.

The V call is TRBV6-5, the J call TRBJ1-4, with D perhaps matching TRBD1 (6 bases). V dropped 4 bases and J dropped 7 bases, with 13 bases sitting between them. CDR1 is MNHEY and CDR2 is SVGAGI in the germline V gene. The CDR3 consists of 14 residues. The CDR3 coding sequence is TGTGCCAGCAGTTCGCACCGGGACACTGAAAAACTGTTTTTT. The encoded protein is CASSSHRDTEKLFF.